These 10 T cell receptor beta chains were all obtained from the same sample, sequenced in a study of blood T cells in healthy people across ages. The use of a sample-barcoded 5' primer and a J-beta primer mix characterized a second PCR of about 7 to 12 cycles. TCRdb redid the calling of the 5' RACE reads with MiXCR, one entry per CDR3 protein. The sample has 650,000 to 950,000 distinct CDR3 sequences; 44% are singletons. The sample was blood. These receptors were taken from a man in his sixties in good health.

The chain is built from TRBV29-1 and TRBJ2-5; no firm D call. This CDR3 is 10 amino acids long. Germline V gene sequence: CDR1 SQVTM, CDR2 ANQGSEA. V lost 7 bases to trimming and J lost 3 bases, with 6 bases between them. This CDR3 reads CSGTEETQYF. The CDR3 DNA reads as TGCAGCGGCACTGAAGAGACCCAGTACTTC.

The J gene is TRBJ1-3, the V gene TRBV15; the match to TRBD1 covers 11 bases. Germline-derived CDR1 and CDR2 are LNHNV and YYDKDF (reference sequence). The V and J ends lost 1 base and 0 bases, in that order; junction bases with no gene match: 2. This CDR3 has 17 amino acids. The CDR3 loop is CATSRGTGGGSGNTIYF. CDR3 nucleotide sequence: TGTGCCACCAGCAGAGGGACAGGGGGCGGCTCTGGAAACACCATATATTTT.

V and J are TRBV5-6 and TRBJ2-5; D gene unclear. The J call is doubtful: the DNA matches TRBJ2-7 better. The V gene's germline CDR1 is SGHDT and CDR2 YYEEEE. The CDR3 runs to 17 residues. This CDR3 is CASSPLNSRRPPYEQYF. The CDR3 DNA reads TGTGCCAGCAGCCCGTTGAACAGCCGACGACCACCGTACGAGCAGTACTTC.

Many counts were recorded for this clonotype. The CDR3 here is CAISTTSGGAFEQFF. CDR3 in DNA: TGTGCCATCTCTACTACGAGCGGGGGGGCTTTTGAGCAGTTCTTC. This sequence joins TRBV10-3 and TRBJ2-1, with 10 bases identical to TRBD2. Germline lookup yields CDR1 ENHRY and CDR2 SYGVKD. The CDR3 sequence is 15 residues long. J was trimmed by 9 bases and V by 8 bases; bases with no gene match: 13.

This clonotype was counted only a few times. The CDR3, as DNA: TGCGCCAGCAGGCCAACAGCTAACTATGGCTACACCTTC. It is translated as CASRPTANYGYTF. The genes are TRBV5-1 and TRBJ1-2; no definite D call. Germline V lookup: CDR1 SGHRS, CDR2 YFSETQ. CDR3 length: 13 amino acids. The V end was cut by 5 bases, the J end by 0 bases, with 8 bases between.

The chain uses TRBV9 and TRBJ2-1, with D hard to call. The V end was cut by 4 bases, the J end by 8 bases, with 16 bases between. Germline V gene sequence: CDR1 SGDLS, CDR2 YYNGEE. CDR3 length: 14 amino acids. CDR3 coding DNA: TGTGCCAGCAGCCCGGAAGCAAGGTTCTATGAGCAGTTCTTC. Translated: CASSPEARFYEQFF.

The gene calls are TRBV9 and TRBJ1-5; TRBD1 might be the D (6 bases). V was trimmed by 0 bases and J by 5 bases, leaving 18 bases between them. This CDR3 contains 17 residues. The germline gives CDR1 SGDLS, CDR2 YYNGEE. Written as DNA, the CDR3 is TGTGCCAGCAGCGTAGATCGAACAGGGTTAGAGGATCAGCCCCAGCATTTT. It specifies CASSVDRTGLEDQPQHF.

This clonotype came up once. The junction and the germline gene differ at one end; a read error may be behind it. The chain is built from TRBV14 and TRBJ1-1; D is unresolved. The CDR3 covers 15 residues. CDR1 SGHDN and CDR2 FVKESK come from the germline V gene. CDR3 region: CASSQDQQMNTEAFF. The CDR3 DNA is TGTGCCAGTAGCCAAGATCAACAGATGAACACTGAAGCTTTCTTT.

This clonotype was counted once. This CDR3 reads CASSLVAGQGNSFNYGYTF. The CDR3 DNA is TGTGCCAGCAGCTTAGTGGCGGGACAGGGGAACTCATTTAACTATGGCTACACCTTC. The chain combines TRBV7-2 with TRBJ1-2; 10 nucleotides line up with TRBD1. CDR3 length: 19 amino acids. Germline assignment: CDR1 SGHTA and CDR2 FQGNSA. The trim removed 1 base at V and 1 base at J, leaving 12 bases unmatched.

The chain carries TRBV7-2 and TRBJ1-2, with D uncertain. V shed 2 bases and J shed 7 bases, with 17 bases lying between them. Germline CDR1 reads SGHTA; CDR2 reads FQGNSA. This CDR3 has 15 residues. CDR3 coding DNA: TGTGCCAGCAGCTTAAGCGCTTCCATGGCCTGTGGCTACACCTTC. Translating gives CASSLSASMACGYTF.